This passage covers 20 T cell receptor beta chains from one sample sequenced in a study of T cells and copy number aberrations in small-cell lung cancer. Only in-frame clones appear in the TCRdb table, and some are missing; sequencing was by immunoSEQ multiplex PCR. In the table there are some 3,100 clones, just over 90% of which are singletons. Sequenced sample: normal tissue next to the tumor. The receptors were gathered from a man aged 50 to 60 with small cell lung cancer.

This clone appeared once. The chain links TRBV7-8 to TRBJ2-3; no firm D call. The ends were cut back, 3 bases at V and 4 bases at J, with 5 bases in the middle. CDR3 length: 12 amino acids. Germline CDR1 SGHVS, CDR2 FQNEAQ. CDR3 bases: TGTGCCAGCAGCTTTTTTGCAGATACGCAGTATTTT. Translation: CASSFFADTQYF.

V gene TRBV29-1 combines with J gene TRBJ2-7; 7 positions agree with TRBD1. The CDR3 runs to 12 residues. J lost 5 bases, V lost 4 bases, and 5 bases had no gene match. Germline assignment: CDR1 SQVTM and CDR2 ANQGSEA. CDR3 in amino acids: CSVGGTGDEQYF. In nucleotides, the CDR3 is TGCAGCGTTGGGGGAACAGGGGACGAGCAGTACTTC.

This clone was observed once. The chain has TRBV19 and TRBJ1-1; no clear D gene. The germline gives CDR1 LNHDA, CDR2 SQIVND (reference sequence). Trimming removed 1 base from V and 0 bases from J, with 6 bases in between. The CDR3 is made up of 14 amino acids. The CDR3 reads CASSIGPMNTEAFF. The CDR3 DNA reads TGTGCCAGTAGTATAGGTCCGATGAACACTGAAGCTTTCTTT.

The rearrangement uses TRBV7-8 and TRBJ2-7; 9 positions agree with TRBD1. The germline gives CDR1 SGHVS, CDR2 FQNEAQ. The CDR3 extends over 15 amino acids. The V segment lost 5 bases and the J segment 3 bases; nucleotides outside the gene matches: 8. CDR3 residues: CASSPGTGSIYEQYF. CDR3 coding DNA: TGTGCCAGCAGCCCCGGGACAGGGAGCATCTACGAGCAGTACTTC.

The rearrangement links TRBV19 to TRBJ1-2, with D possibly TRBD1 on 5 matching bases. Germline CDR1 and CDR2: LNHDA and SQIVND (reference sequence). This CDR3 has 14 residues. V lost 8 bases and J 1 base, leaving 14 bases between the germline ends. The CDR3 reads CASSKGLSNYGYTF. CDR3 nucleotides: TGTGCCAGTTCCAAGGGGTTGAGTAACTATGGCTACACCTTC.

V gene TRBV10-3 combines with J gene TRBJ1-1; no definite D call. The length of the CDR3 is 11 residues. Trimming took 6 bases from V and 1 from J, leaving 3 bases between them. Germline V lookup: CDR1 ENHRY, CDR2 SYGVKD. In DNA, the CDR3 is TGTGCCATCAGAGAGAACACTGAAGCTTTCTTT. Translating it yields CAIRENTEAFF.

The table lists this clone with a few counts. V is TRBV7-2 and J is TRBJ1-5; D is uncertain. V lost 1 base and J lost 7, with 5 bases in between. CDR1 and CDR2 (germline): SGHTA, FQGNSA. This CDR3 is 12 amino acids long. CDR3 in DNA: TGTGCCAGCAGCTTAGTAGGGCAGCCCCAGCATTTT. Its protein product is CASSLVGQPQHF.

The CDR3 nucleotides read TGTGCCAGCAGTGAGGGGGAGACCACTGAAGCTTTCTTT. Its protein product is CASSEGETTEAFF. The rearrangement uses TRBV6-1 and TRBJ1-1, with D perhaps TRBD1 (5 bases). V shed 3 bases and J shed 4 bases, with 9 bases lying between them. This CDR3 has 13 residues. From germline, CDR1 is MNHNS and CDR2 SASEGT.

The CDR3 sequence: CSVPPGQGAPTYTDTQYF. CDR3 DNA: TGCAGCGTTCCGCCGGGACAGGGGGCGCCAACTTACACAGATACGCAGTATTTT. This chain uses TRBV29-1 with TRBJ2-3; 12 bases align to TRBD1. The CDR3 extends over 18 amino acids. Germline trimming cut 5 bases from V and 2 bases from J; bases unmatched to any gene: 14. The V gene's germline CDR1 is SQVTM and CDR2 ANQGSEA.

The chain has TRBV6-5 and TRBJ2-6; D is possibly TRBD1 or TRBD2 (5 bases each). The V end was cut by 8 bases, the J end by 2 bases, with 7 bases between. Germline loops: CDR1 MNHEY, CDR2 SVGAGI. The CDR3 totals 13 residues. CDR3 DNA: TGTGCCAGCCGAGGGGCTGGGGCCAACGTCCTGACTTTC. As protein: CASRGAGANVLTF.

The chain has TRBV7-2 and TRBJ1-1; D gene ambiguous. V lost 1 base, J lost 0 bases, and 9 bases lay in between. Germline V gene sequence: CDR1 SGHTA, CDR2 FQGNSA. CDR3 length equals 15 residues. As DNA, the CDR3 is TGTGCCAGCAGCTTAGGAAGTCGGATGAACACTGAAGCTTTCTTT. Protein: CASSLGSRMNTEAFF.

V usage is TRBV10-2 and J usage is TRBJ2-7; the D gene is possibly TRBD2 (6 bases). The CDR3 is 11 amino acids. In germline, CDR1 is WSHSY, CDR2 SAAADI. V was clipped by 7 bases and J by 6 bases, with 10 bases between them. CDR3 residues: CASMAGSEQYF. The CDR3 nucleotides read TGCGCCAGCATGGCGGGAAGCGAGCAGTACTTC.

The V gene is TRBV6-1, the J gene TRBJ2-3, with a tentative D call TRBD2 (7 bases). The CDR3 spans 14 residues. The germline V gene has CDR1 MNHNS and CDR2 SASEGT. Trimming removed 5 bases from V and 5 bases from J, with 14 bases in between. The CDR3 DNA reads TGTGCCAGCAGTATATCGGGGGGCCGAGATACGCAGTATTTT. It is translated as CASSISGGRDTQYF.

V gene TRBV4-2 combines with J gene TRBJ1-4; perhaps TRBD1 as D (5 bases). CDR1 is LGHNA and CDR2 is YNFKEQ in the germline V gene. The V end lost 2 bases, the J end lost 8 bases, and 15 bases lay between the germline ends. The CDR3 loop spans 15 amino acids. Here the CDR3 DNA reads TGTGCCAGCAGCCAACGGGGCTTAAGTGGGGAAAAACTGTTTTTT. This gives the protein CASSQRGLSGEKLFF.

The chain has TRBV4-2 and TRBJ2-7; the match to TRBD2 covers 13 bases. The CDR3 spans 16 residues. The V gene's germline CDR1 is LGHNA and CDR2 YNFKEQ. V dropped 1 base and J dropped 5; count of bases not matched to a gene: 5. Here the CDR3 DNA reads TGTGCCAGCAGCCAAGCACTAGCGGGAGGGGCAGACGAGCAGTACTTC. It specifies CASSQALAGGADEQYF.

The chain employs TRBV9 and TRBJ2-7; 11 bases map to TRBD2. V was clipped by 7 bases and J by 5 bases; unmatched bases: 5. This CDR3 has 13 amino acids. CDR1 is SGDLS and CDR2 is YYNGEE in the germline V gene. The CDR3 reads CASPSGRMNEQYF. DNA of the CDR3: TGTGCCAGCCCTAGCGGGAGGATGAACGAGCAGTACTTC.

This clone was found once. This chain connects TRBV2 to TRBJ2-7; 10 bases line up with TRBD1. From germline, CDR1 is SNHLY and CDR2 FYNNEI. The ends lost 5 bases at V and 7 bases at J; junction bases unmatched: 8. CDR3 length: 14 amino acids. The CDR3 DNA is TGTGCCAGCAGTAGACAGGGGGCAACGGGGGAGCAGTACTTC. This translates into CASSRQGATGEQYF. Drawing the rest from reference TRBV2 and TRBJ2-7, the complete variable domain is EPEVTQTPSHQVTQMGQEVILRCVPISNHLYFYWYRQILGQKVEFLVSFYNNEISEKSEIFDDQFSVERPDGSNFTLKIRSTKLEDSAMYFCASSRQGATGEQYFGPGTRLTVT.

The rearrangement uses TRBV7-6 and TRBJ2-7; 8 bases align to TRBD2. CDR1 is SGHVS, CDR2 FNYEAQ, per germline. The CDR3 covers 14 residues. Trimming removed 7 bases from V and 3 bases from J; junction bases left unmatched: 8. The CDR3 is CASTLGGDSYEQYF. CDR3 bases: TGTGCCAGCACCCTCGGGGGGGATAGCTACGAGCAGTACTTC. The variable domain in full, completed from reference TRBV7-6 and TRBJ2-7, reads GAGVSQSPRYKVTKRGQDVALRCDPISGHVSLYWYRQALGQGPEFLTYFNYEAQQDKSGLPNDRFSAERPEGSISTLTIQRTEQRDSAMYRCASTLGGDSYEQYFGPGTRLTVT.

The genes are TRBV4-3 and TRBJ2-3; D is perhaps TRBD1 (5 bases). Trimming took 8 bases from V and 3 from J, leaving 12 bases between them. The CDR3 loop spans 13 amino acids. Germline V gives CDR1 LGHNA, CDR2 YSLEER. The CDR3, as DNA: TGCGCCAGCTCCCGACAGAAAACAGATACGCAGTATTTT. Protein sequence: CASSRQKTDTQYF.

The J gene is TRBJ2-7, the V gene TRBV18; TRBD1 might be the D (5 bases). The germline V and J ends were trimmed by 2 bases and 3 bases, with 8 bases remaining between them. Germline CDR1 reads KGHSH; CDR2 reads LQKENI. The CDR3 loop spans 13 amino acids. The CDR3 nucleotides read TGTGCCAGCTCACCAGAGACAGTCTACGAGCAGTACTTC. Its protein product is CASSPETVYEQYF.